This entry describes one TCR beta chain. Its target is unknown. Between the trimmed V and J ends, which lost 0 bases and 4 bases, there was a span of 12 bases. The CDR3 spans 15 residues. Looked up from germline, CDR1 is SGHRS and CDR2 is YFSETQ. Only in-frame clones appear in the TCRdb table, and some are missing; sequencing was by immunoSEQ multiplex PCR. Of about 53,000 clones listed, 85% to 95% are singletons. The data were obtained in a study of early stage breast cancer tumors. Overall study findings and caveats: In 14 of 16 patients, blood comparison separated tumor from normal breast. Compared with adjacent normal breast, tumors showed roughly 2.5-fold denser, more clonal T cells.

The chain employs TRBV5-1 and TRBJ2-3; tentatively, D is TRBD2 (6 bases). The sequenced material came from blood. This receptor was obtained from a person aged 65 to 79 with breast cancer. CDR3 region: CASSLGGRSPDTQYF. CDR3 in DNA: TGCGCCAGCAGCTTGGGGGGGAGGTCGCCAGATACGCAGTATTTT.